Below are 14 T cell receptor beta chains sequenced from a single sample in a study of blood T cell repertoires in COVID-19. Here immunoSEQ multiplex PCR was the method, and the copy in TCRdb shows in-frame clones only, minus some. The sample has 390,000 or so clones, 80% to 90% seen once. The sequencing input was peripheral blood. All receptors come from a woman aged 30 to 39 with active or convalescent COVID-19.

V usage is TRBV5-1 and J usage is TRBJ1-4; no clear D gene. V gave up 3 bases and J gave up 7 bases, with 4 bases separating them. Germline V CDR1 and CDR2: SGHRS, YFSETQ. This CDR3 has 11 amino acids. CDR3 nucleotide sequence: TGCGCCAGCAGCTCGGGTGAAAAACTGTTTTTT. The encoded protein is CASSSGEKLFF.

This chain uses TRBV3-1 (or the pseudogene TRBV3-2) with TRBJ2-7; 11 bases fit TRBD2. The CDR3 spans 15 residues. With V trimmed by 5 bases and J by 3 bases, 6 bases remained unmatched. Germline V gene lookup returns CDR1 LGHDT and CDR2 YNNKEL (reference sequence). CDR3 region: CASSFGLAGGYEQYF. CDR3 coding DNA: TGTGCCAGCAGCTTCGGACTAGCGGGCGGCTACGAGCAGTACTTC.

The rearrangement joins TRBV5-1 to TRBJ1-1; 10 bases agree with TRBD1. The CDR3 contains 16 residues. V was pared by 4 bases and J by 4 bases, with 10 bases of the junction left unmatched. The germline V gene encodes CDR1 SGHRS and CDR2 YFSETQ. Here the CDR3 reads CASSPGTGTGVTEAFF. CDR3 coding DNA: TGCGCCAGCAGCCCCGGAACCGGGACAGGGGTCACTGAAGCTTTCTTT. The variable domain in full, with the rest retrieved from reference TRBV5-1 and TRBJ1-1, is KAGVTQTPRYLIKTRGQQVTLSCSPISGHRSVSWYQQTPGQGLQFLFEYFSETQRNKGNFPGRFSGRQFSNSRSEMNVSTLELGDSALYLCASSPGTGTGVTEAFFGQGTRLTVV.

The gene calls are TRBV24-1 and TRBJ1-2; D remains ambiguous. Between the trimmed V and J ends, which lost 4 bases and 4 bases, there was a span of 12 bases. This CDR3 has 14 residues. Germline CDR1 is KGHDR and CDR2 is SFDVKD. For the CDR3, the DNA is TGTGCCACCAGTGAGCCGACACGATCCTATGGCTACACCTTC. This translates into CATSEPTRSYGYTF.

The chain combines TRBV2 with TRBJ1-1; D is possibly TRBD1 (5 bases). The CDR3 covers 12 residues. Germline-derived CDR1 and CDR2 are SNHLY and FYNNEI. V was clipped by 0 bases and J by 11 bases, with 10 bases between them. The CDR3 protein is CASSEARTIAFF. In DNA form, the CDR3 reads TGTGCCAGCAGTGAAGCCCGGACAATCGCTTTCTTT.

V and J are TRBV6-6 and TRBJ1-2, with TRBD1 matching 7 bases. The J segment lost 1 base and the V segment lost 5 bases, leaving 10 bases of the junction unmatched. The germline CDR1 and CDR2 sequences are MNHNY and SVGAGI (reference sequence). The CDR3 is 16 amino acids. The CDR3 DNA follows: TGTGCCAGCAGTCCCCTCGGGGACAGATTTAACTATGGCTACACCTTC. This codes for CASSPLGDRFNYGYTF.

The rearrangement uses TRBV23-1 and TRBJ2-1; 7 bases agree with TRBD2. TRBV23-1 is identified as an open reading frame with a role that is uncertain. The V and J ends lost 3 bases and 8 bases, in that order; junction bases with no gene match: 16. This CDR3 has 17 residues. Written as DNA, the CDR3 is TGCGCCAGCAGTCACCCCCCTCGGGGGGTCATTAACGATGAGCAGTTCTTC. Translating it yields CASSHPPRGVINDEQFF.

The rearrangement joins TRBV19 to TRBJ1-1; TRBD1 might be the D (6 bases). The CDR3 contains 13 residues. Looked up from germline, CDR1 is LNHDA and CDR2 is SQIVND (reference sequence). Trimming took 7 bases from V and 3 from J, leaving 12 bases between them. Written as DNA, the CDR3 is TGTGCCAGTAAACCTCAGGGGTACACTGAAGCTTTCTTT. Its protein is CASKPQGYTEAFF.

Concerning this clone itself: One end of the junction does not line up with germline, which may come from a read error. CDR3 DNA: TGTGCCAGTAGCTTAATCCCGGGACAGGGACTGAACACTGAAGCTTTCTTT. Encoded protein: CASSLIPGQGLNTEAFF. The chain uses TRBV7-8 and TRBJ1-1, with 9 bases that match TRBD1. Germline V gene data show CDR1 as SGHVS and CDR2 as FQNEAQ. The CDR3 covers 17 residues. Filled out from reference TRBV7-8 and TRBJ1-1, the complete variable domain reads GAGVSQSPRYKVAKRGQDVALRCDPISGHVSLFWYQQALGQGPEFLTYFQNEAQLDKSGLPSDRFFAERPEGSVSTLKIQRTQQEDSAVYLCASSLIPGQGLNTEAFFGQGTRLTVV.

This chain joins TRBV10-3 and TRBJ1-3; D remains ambiguous. V dropped 0 bases and J dropped 0 bases, with 12 bases sitting between them. The CDR3 is made up of 17 amino acids. Germline loops: CDR1 ENHRY, CDR2 SYGVKD. CDR3 loop: CAISESTGGSSGNTIYF. The CDR3 DNA sequence: TGTGCCATCAGTGAGTCGACCGGAGGGAGCTCTGGAAACACCATATATTTT.

About this clone itself: Other DNA variants within this sample encode the same CDR3. The rearrangement joins TRBV12-3 or TRBV12-4 to TRBJ1-2, with D unclear. This CDR3 contains 13 residues. V was shortened by 3 bases and J by 2 bases, with 7 bases between the two germline ends. This chain's CDR3 is CASSFSANYGYTF. The CDR3 DNA reads as TGTGCCAGCAGTTTCAGTGCCAACTATGGCTACACCTTC.

The rearrangement uses TRBV19 and TRBJ2-1, with TRBD2 matching 8 bases. Germline V gene lookup returns CDR1 LNHDA and CDR2 SQIVND (reference sequence). V shed 3 bases, J shed 1 base, and the junction held 8 bases outside the gene matches. CDR3 length: 17 amino acids. The CDR3 sequence is CASSMGPSGGSYNEQFF. CDR3 coding DNA: TGTGCCAGTAGTATGGGGCCCAGCGGGGGTTCCTACAATGAGCAGTTCTTC.

The chain recombines TRBV27 with TRBJ2-1, with a weak D call TRBD1 (6 bases). The CDR3 has 15 residues. Trimming shortened V by 2 bases and J by 3 bases, and 11 bases separated the two germline ends. The germline CDR1 and CDR2 sequences are MNHEY and SMNVEV (reference sequence). DNA for the CDR3: TGTGCCAGCAGTTTAAGTCAGGGGCTCTACAATGAGCAGTTCTTC. Translating gives CASSLSQGLYNEQFF.

This clone came up once. The V and J genes are TRBV10-1 and TRBJ1-4; D gene unclear. The germline V and J ends were trimmed by 8 bases and 4 bases, with 14 bases remaining between them. In germline, CDR1 is WNHNN, CDR2 SYGVQD (reference sequence). The CDR3 is 14 amino acids. CDR3 in amino acids: CASPAARVNEKLFF. As DNA, the CDR3 is TGCGCCAGCCCGGCCGCGCGGGTTAATGAAAAACTGTTTTTT.